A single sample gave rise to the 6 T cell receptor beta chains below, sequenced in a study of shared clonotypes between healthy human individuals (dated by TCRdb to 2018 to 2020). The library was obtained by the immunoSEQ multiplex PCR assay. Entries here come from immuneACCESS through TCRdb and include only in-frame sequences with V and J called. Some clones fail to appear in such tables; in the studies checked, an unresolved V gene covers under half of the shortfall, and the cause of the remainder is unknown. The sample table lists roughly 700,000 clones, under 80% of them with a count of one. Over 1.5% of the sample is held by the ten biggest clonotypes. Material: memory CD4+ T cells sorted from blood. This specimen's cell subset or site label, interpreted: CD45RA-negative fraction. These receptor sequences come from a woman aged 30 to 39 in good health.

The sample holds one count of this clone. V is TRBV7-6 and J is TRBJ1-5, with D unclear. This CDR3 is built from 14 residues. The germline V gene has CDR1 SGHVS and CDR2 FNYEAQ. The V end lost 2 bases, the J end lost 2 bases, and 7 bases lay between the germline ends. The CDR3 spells CASSLRQGNQPQHF. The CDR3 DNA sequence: TGTGCCAGCAGCTTAAGGCAGGGCAATCAGCCCCAGCATTTT. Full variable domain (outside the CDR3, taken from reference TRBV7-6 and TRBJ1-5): GAGVSQSPRYKVTKRGQDVALRCDPISGHVSLYWYRQALGQGPEFLTYFNYEAQQDKSGLPNDRFSAERPEGSISTLTIQRTEQRDSAMYRCASSLRQGNQPQHFGDGTRLSIL.

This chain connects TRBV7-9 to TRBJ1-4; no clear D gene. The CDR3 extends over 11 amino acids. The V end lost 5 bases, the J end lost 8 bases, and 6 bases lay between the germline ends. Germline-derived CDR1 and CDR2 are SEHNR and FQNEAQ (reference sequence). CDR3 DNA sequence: TGTGCCAGCAGCCGACAAGAAAAACTGTTTTTT. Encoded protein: CASSRQEKLFF.

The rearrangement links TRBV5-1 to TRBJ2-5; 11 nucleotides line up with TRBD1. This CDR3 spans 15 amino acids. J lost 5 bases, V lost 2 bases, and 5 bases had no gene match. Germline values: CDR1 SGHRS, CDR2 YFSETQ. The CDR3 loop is CASSLGQGALETQYF. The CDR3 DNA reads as TGCGCCAGCAGCTTAGGACAGGGGGCTTTGGAGACCCAGTACTTC.

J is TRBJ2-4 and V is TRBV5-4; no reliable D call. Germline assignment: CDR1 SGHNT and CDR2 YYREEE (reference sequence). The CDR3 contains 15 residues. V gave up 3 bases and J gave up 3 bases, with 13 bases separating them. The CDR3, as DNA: TGTGCCAGCAGCTCGGCAGAGGTTAGCAAAAACATTCAGTACTTC. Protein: CASSSAEVSKNIQYF.

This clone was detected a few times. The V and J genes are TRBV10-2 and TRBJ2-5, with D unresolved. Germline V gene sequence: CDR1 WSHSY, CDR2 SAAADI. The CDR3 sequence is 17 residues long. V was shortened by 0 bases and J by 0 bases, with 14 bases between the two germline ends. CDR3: CASSESYTTRYQETQYF. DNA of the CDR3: TGCGCCAGCAGTGAGTCTTACACCACCCGCTACCAAGAGACCCAGTACTTC.

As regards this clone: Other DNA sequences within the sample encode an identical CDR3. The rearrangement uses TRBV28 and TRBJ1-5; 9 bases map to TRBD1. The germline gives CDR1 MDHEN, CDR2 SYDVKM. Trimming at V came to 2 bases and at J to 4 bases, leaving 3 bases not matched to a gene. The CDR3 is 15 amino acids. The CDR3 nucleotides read TGTGCCAGCAGTTTACTGGGACAGGGAAATCAGCCCCAGCATTTT. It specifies CASSLLGQGNQPQHF.